This is a list of T cell receptor beta chains from one sample in a study of OX40 agonist ivuxolimab in advanced cancers. Some clones are missing from TCRdb's copy, which holds only in-frame ones; the method was immunoSEQ multiplex PCR. The sample records 75,000 to 100,000 clones, approximately 90% being singletons. This material consisted of CD4+ or CD8+ T cells sorted from blood, taken in a trial of the OX40 agonist ivuxolimab. The receptors originated from an adult with an advanced solid tumor such as melanoma, head and neck, liver or kidney cancer. Both conserved end residues are part of each CDR3. Fields, in order: clone size, D gene, J gene, V gene, CDR3 DNA, CDR3 protein. The D gene is left open where the match is weak. Not all rows give a size; the values are once, few, many and, for expanded clones, a class.

. | . | TRBJ1-2 | TRBV5-1 | TGCGCCAGCAGCCTCGGGACCCCCATAGGCTATGGCTACACCTTC | CASSLGTPIGYGYTF
. | . | TRBJ1-5 | TRBV5-1 | TGCGCCAGCAGCTTGGACGGGGATCAGCCCCAGCATTTT | CASSLDGDQPQHF
. | TRBD2 | TRBJ2-7 | TRBV7-3 | TGTGCCAGCAGCTCTAGCGGGAGGGCCGGAGAGCAGTACTTC | CASSSSGRAGEQYF
. | TRBD2 | TRBJ2-5 | TRBV30 | TGTGCCTGGGAGACTAGCGGGAGCGTTTCCCAGTACTTC | CAWETSGSVSQYF
. | . | TRBJ2-2 | TRBV7-3 | TGTGCCAGCAGCTTAAATTCGCCCGTCAACACCGGGGAGCTGTTTTTT | CASSLNSPVNTGELFF
once | . | TRBJ2-5 | TRBV18 | TGTGCCAGCTCACCGGTCCCGACCGGGACCCAGTACTTC | CASSPVPTGTQYF
. | TRBD2 | TRBJ2-1 | TRBV7-3 | TGTGCCAGCAGCTTAACTAGCGGGAGGGTGTATGGTGAGCAGTTCTTC | CASSLTSGRVYGEQFF
few | . | TRBJ1-1 | TRBV6-6 | TGTGCCAGCAGCCCCAATTTACGTAGGGGAGGCACTGAAGCTTTCTTT | CASSPNLRRGGTEAFF
. | . | TRBJ2-3 | TRBV5-4 | TGTGCCAGCAGCTTAGCGCGGGACGCGGGGAACACAGATACGCAGTATTTT | CASSLARDAGNTDTQYF
. | TRBD2 | TRBJ2-2 | TRBV28 | TGTGCCAGCAGGGTGGGACTAGCCGACACCGGGGAGCTGTTTTTT | CASRVGLADTGELFF
. | . | TRBJ2-7 | TRBV4-1 | TGCGCCAGCAGCCTCGGGAGCCATTCCCAGGACTACGAGCAGTACTTC | CASSLGSHSQDYEQYF
. | . | TRBJ2-7 | TRBV5-6 | TGTGCCAGCAGCTTCCGACCGGGAATGAGGAACGAGCAGTACTTC | CASSFRPGMRNEQYF
. | TRBD2 | TRBJ2-3 | TRBV2 | TGTGCCAGCAGAGATAGCGGGAGCACAGATACGCAGTATTTT | CASRDSGSTDTQYF
. | TRBD1 | TRBJ1-3 | TRBV7-8 | TGTGCCAGCAGCTTAGCGAGGACAGGCTCTGGAAACACCATATATTTT | CASSLARTGSGNTIYF
. | TRBD2 | TRBJ2-1 | TRBV7-2 | TGTGCCAGCAGCTTCCGGCTAGCGGCCAGCTCCTACAATGAGCAGTTCTTC | CASSFRLAASSYNEQFF
few | TRBD1 | TRBJ1-2 | TRBV5-4 | TGTGCCAGCAGCCCGGTCCAGGGGGCGGGCTATGGCTACACCTTC | CASSPVQGAGYGYTF
. | . | TRBJ2-1 | TRBV28 | TGTGCCAGCACCCTCCCGGGCCGACGGAATGAGCAGTTCTTC | CASTLPGRRNEQFF
. | . | TRBJ1-2 | TRBV21-1 | TGTGCCAGCAGCAGGCGGGACGGAAGATATGGCTACACCTTC | CASSRRDGRYGYTF
. | . | TRBJ2-7 | TRBV27 | TGTGCCAGCAGCCGAAGGCCGGACACCGCCTACGAGCAGTACTTC | CASSRRPDTAYEQYF
. | TRBD2 | TRBJ2-1 | TRBV6-1 | TGTGCCACCGGACCGACTGGGGGGGTCTTC | CATGPTGGVF
. | . | TRBJ2-2 | TRBV14 | TGTGCCAGCAGCCAAAAATTCGGGGGTACCATGACCGGGGAGCTGTTTTTT | CASSQKFGGTMTGELFF
. | . | TRBJ2-2 | TRBV9 | TGTGCCAGCAGCGCCGACTCCCGAAACACCGGGGAGCTGTTTTTT | CASSADSRNTGELFF
. | . | TRBJ2-7 | TRBV6-5 | TGTGCCAGCAGTTCATATCGTTACGAGCAGTACTTC | CASSSYRYEQYF
. | . | TRBJ2-3 | TRBV5-4 | TGTGCCAGCAGTTTGACCAGGGGGACTTACATGAACCCAGGTACGCAGTATTTT | CASSLTRGTYMNPGTQYF
. | . | TRBJ1-2 | TRBV7-2 | TGTGCCAGCAGCGCCTACCGGACGACAGGCCATGGCTACACCTTC | CASSAYRTTGHGYTF
. | . | TRBJ2-3 | TRBV9 | TGTGCCAGCAGCGGCCAGGGTAGAGATACGCAGTATTTT | CASSGQGRDTQYF
. | . | TRBJ2-7 | TRBV4-1 | TGCGCCAGCAGCCCAGTTCGCGGCACCTCCTACGAGCAGTACTTC | CASSPVRGTSYEQYF
. | TRBD1 | TRBJ2-7 | TRBV30 | TGTGCCTGGACCACGAGACAGGGGGCCTACGAGCAGTACTTC | CAWTTRQGAYEQYF
. | . | TRBJ1-1 | TRBV11-3 | TGTGCCAGCAGTTTCGAAGGGAACACTGAAGCTTTCTTT | CASSFEGNTEAFF
. | . | TRBJ2-5 | TRBV4-3 | TGCGCCAGCAGCCAAGATACTTACCAAGAGACCCAGTACTTC | CASSQDTYQETQYF
. | TRBD2 | TRBJ2-1 | TRBV7-7 | TGTGCTAGCAGCTTCGGACTAGCGGGATCGGGCAATGAGCAGTTCTTC | CASSFGLAGSGNEQFF
. | . | TRBJ2-1 | TRBV2 | TGTGCCAGCAGCGCCGGGCCGGTGGTCGGCGAGCAGTTCTTC | CASSAGPVVGEQFF
. | . | TRBJ1-4 | TRBV7-9 | TGTGCCAGCAGCTTCGCCTACTCAACTAATGAAAAACTGTTTTTT | CASSFAYSTNEKLFF
. | . | TRBJ1-1 | TRBV19 | TGTGCCAGTAGTATAATAAGGGCATCAAGAAACACTGAAGCTTTCTTT | CASSIIRASRNTEAFF
. | TRBD2 | TRBJ2-1 | TRBV28 | TGTGCCAGCAGTTCCCCTTGGGGGGGGCTGCGGGAGGACAATGAGCAGTTCTTC | CASSSPWGGLREDNEQFF
. | . | TRBJ1-3 | TRBV28 | TGTGCCAGCAGTTTAGGGGGGGAGGCGGACACCATATATTTT | CASSLGGEADTIYF
. | TRBD2 | TRBJ2-5 | TRBV4-2 | TGTGCCAGCAGCCCGGGACTAGCGGGCCAAGAGACCCAGTACTTC | CASSPGLAGQETQYF
. | . | TRBJ1-1 | TRBV6-6 | TGTGCCAGCAGTTATACGTCGGGAGACACTGAAGCTTTCTTT | CASSYTSGDTEAFF
. | TRBD2 | TRBJ2-5 | TRBV5-4 | TGTGCCAGCAGCTCACCGACTAGCGGGAGGGATCAGGAGACCCAGTACTTC | CASSSPTSGRDQETQYF
. | . | TRBJ2-7 | TRBV2 | TGTGCCAGCAGTAACCCCGCCTGGGGGCAGTACTTC | CASSNPAWGQYF
. | . | TRBJ1-1 | TRBV29-1 | TGCAGCGTTGCGGGGGGATGGGGCATGAACACTGAAGCTTTCTTT | CSVAGGWGMNTEAFF
. | . | TRBJ2-3 | TRBV15 | TGTGCCACCAGCAGCCGTCTGAGCGGAAGCACAGATACGCAGTATTTT | CATSSRLSGSTDTQYF
. | . | TRBJ2-5 | TRBV18 | TGTGCCAGCTCAGGGGGCAGAGAGACCCAGTACTTC | CASSGGRETQYF
. | . | TRBJ2-7 | TRBV7-7 | TGTGCTAGCCCCAGCTACGAGCAGTACTTC | CASPSYEQYF
. | TRBD2 | TRBJ2-3 | TRBV29-1 | TGCAGCGTTGAGGGACTAGAGGGCACAGATACGCAGTATTTT | CSVEGLEGTDTQYF
. | . | TRBJ1-6 | TRBV28 | TGTGCCAGCAGTCTCAGCTTTTATAATTCACCCCTCCACTTT | CASSLSFYNSPLHF
. | . | TRBJ1-1 | TRBV19 | TGTGCCAGTAGTGGCCAAGGGGAGGGGACTGAAGCTTTCTTT | CASSGQGEGTEAFF
few | TRBD1 | TRBJ2-7 | TRBV28 | TGTGCCAGCAGACCGGGACAGTCCTACGAGCAGTACTTC | CASRPGQSYEQYF
. | . | TRBJ2-3 | TRBV2 | TGTGCCAGCAGTGTCGGCGGCATTCGGGTAGATACGCAGTATTTT | CASSVGGIRVDTQYF
once | . | TRBJ2-6 | TRBV7-9 | TGTGCCAGCACTGTATTTGGGGCAGGGGCCAACGTCCTGACTTTC | CASTVFGAGANVLTF
. | . | TRBJ2-7 | TRBV19 | TGTGCCAGTAGTATTCCCGGAAGCTCCTACGAGCAGTACTTC | CASSIPGSSYEQYF
. | TRBD1 | TRBJ2-2 | TRBV9 | TGTGCCAGCAGCGTCCGGACAGGGGGGAGTTCGAACACCGGGGAGCTGTTTTTT | CASSVRTGGSSNTGELFF
. | . | TRBJ1-2 | TRBV19 | TGTGCCAGTAGTATAGTAGGGGTAAACTATGGCTACACCTTC | CASSIVGVNYGYTF
few | . | TRBJ2-7 | TRBV21-1 | TGTGCCAGCAGCAAAGACAGTAGGGACGTATACTACGAGCAGTACTTC | CASSKDSRDVYYEQYF
. | . | TRBJ1-3 | TRBV5-6 | TGTGCCAGCAGCTTCATTCAGGACAGACGCGACCGTGGAAACACCATATATTTT | CASSFIQDRRDRGNTIYF